The following is a T cell receptor beta chain sequence with its context. Its antigen remains unknown. The data belong to a study of cytomegalovirus exposure and HLA in healthy donors. Study-level results: Later analysis identified a missense DCLRE1C variant that was linked to TCR beta V- and J-gene trimming.

PCR primers comprised 60 Vbeta and 13 Jbeta primers. In the original processing: There were around 80 million unique TCR beta chains by a later count, and around 10 million of them were shared. The protocol was immunoSEQ multiplex PCR, while the TCRdb copy is restricted to in-frame clones and leaves out a portion. D and trimming come from the DNA, and the V and J calls and clone size come from that table. Here the sample spans 120,000 to 150,000 clones, 73% being singletons. This CDR3 is built from 13 residues. Germline CDR1 reads SGHAT; CDR2 reads FQNNGV. V shed 5 bases, J shed 3 bases, and the junction held 3 bases outside the gene matches.

The source material was PBMCs. The J gene is TRBJ2-5, the V gene TRBV11-2; 7 nucleotides match TRBD1. This clonotype was obtained from a middle-aged woman in good health and CMV-seronegative. In DNA, the CDR3 is TGTGCCAGCAGCCGGGGACAGAAAGAGACCCAGTACTTC. This translates into CASSRGQKETQYF.